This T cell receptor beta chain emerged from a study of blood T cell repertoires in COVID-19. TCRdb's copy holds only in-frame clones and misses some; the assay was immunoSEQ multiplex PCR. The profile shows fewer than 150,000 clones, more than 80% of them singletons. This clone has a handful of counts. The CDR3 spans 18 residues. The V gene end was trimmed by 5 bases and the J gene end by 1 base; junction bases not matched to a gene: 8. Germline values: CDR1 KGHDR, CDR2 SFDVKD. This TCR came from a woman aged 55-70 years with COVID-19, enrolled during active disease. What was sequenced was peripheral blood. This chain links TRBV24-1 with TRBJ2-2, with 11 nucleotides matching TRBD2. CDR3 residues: CATSGLLAGVENTGELFF. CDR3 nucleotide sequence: TGTGCCACCAGTGGTTTACTAGCGGGAGTTGAGAACACCGGGGAGCTGTTTTTT.